This T cell receptor beta chain was documented in a study of CXCR3-negative and CXCR3-positive naive CD8 T cells. Broader study findings: Naive CXCR3-negative cells resembled naive CXCR3-positive cells in TRBV-TRBJ usage; memory cells differed.

5' RACE that incorporated UMI labels was used to prepare the TRB cDNA libraries. Reprocessing the 5' RACE reads, TCRdb reports a single entry for every CDR3 protein and omits DNA. Here the sample table reports 35,000 to 55,000 distinct CDR3 sequences. On this clonotype: Its target is unknown.

Sequenced sample: naive CXCR3- CD8+ T cells from blood. Specified subset: CD45RO-CCR7+CD27+CD95- naive CD8+ T cells lacking CXCR3 (TNR3-). This receptor was obtained from a human donor in good health. Some clones in this sample may be carry-over from other donors' samples.

The CDR3 loop reads CASSESVRANTGELFF. The gene calls are TRBV6-1 and TRBJ2-2. The CDR3 length is 16 residues. Germline assignment: CDR1 MNHNS and CDR2 SASEGT.